This TCR beta chain was identified in a study of vaccination and CD4 T cells after COVID-19. Overall study context: Researchers treated control cultures with a CEFX pool, an HIV-1 Nef pool, or no peptide. Study-level points and caveats: The study examined relatively few convalescent patients and included no early post-infection timepoints.

Indicated treatment: roughly 10-day PBMC culture with coronavirus spike peptide pools or control peptides (ViraFEST assay). CD4+ T-cell collection from the unexposed donor predated the COVID-19 pandemic (2011-2018). Medium was half-exchanged with fresh IL-2 medium on days 3 and 7. Scientists ran DNA taken from cultured CD4+ T cells through the Oncomine TCR Beta short-read assay for sequencing. TCRdb analysed the PCR reads with MiXCR anew, one entry per CDR3 protein. There are nearly 8,500 distinct CDR3 sequences in the sample; 36% occur only once, and 25% to 35% lies in the top ten. V was shortened by 1 base and J by 6 bases, with 15 bases between the two germline ends. Per the germline V gene, CDR1 is GTSNPN and CDR2 is SVGIG (reference sequence). The CDR3 runs 14 residues. Notes on this clonotype: Its cognate antigen is unknown.

This chain links TRBV30 with TRBJ1-2; D is possibly TRBD1 (6 bases). The sequence came from a human donor in good health. Sequencing used CD4+ T cells from blood, cultured in vitro. In nucleotides, the CDR3 is TGTGCCTGGAGTGATATAGGACAGTTACATGGCTACACCTTC. Translating gives CAWSDIGQLHGYTF.